The 10 T cell receptor beta chains below were found in one sample sequenced in a study of blood T cell repertoires in COVID-19 (dated by TCRdb to 2018 to 2021). Libraries were built with the immunoSEQ multiplex PCR assay. TCRdb limited this immuneACCESS table to in-frame rearrangements with V and J called. A share of clones is missing; checked studies link under half to unresolved V genes, and the rest is unexplained. Within this sample are approximately 300,000 clones, with roughly 88% of them counted one time only. The top ten constitute 3.5% to 4% of the sample. The specimen sequenced was peripheral blood. Receptors were obtained from a woman aged 50 to 60 with active or convalescent COVID-19.

The chain recombines TRBV27 with TRBJ1-2, with TRBD1 identical over 8 bases. Trimming took 4 bases from V and 4 from J; bases not matched to a gene: 8. Germline CDR1 and CDR2: MNHEY and SMNVEV (reference sequence). The CDR3 has 15 amino acids. The CDR3 loop reads CASSSGTGITYGYTF. In nucleotides, the CDR3 is TGTGCCAGCAGTTCGGGGACAGGAATTACCTATGGCTACACCTTC.

J is TRBJ1-2 and V is TRBV27, with no clear D. Trimming shortened V by 3 bases and J by 4 bases, and 12 bases separated the two germline ends. This CDR3 comprises 14 residues. CDR1 is MNHEY, CDR2 SMNVEV, per germline (reference sequence). For the CDR3, the DNA is TGTGCCAGCAGTTTGGAGGGTTCTGGCTATGGCTACACCTTC. Its translation is CASSLEGSGYGYTF.

The V call is TRBV30, the J call TRBJ1-4; 9 nucleotides line up with TRBD1. The V gene's germline CDR1 is GTSNPN and CDR2 SVGIG (reference sequence). There are 16 residues in the CDR3. The ends lost 0 bases at V and 7 bases at J; junction bases unmatched: 9. DNA for the CDR3: TGTGCCTGGAGTGTACAAGGGACAGGGTGGTTTGAAAAACTGTTTTTT. It encodes CAWSVQGTGWFEKLFF.

This chain links TRBV5-1 with TRBJ2-1; 10 bases are a match to TRBD2. From germline, CDR1 is SGHRS and CDR2 YFSETQ. The CDR3 contains 16 residues. Trimming took 3 bases from V and 4 from J; bases not matched to a gene: 7. The CDR3 region is CASSSRTSGTYNEQFF. CDR3 in DNA: TGCGCCAGCAGCTCCCGGACTAGCGGAACATACAATGAGCAGTTCTTC.

V and J are TRBV6-5 and TRBJ2-2; 9 bases fit TRBD1. Trimming cost V 6 bases and J 5 bases; bases outside gene matches: 4. The CDR3 runs to 14 residues. CDR1 MNHEY and CDR2 SVGAGI come from the germline V gene. The CDR3, as DNA: TGTGCCAGCAGCTCCGGGACAGGGACCGGGGAGCTGTTTTTT. It codes for CASSSGTGTGELFF.

The chain has TRBV10-3 and TRBJ2-7; no definite D call. The CDR3 totals 12 residues. Germline loops: CDR1 ENHRY, CDR2 SYGVKD. Trimming removed 2 bases from V and 2 bases from J, with 4 bases in between. The CDR3 region has the DNA TGTGCCATCAGTGAGGCAGCCTACGAGCAGTACTTC. Encoded protein: CAISEAAYEQYF.

This clone was counted between two and nine times. V usage is TRBV7-9 and J usage is TRBJ1-2; D is perhaps TRBD1 (5 bases). Trimming cost V 3 bases and J 3 bases, with 8 bases left between them. There are 13 residues in the CDR3. Germline CDR1 and CDR2: SEHNR and FQNEAQ (reference sequence). CDR3 coding DNA: TGTGCCAGCAGCTTGTTAGGGGACTATGGCTACACCTTC. It is translated as CASSLLGDYGYTF.

The rearrangement joins TRBV12-5 to TRBJ1-2; 11 positions match TRBD1. V gave up 4 bases and J gave up 8 bases; unmatched junction bases: 9. This CDR3 has 15 amino acids. The germline V gene encodes CDR1 LGHNT and CDR2 FRNRAP. The CDR3 region has the DNA TGTGCTAGTGGTTCGCCCGGGACAGGGGGAATCGGCTACACCTTC. Encoded protein: CASGSPGTGGIGYTF.

A note on this clone: Other DNA sequences of this sample code for an identical CDR3. V and J are TRBV6-2 or TRBV6-3 and TRBJ1-1; TRBD1 might be the D (6 bases). The CDR3 consists of 12 residues. V lost 6 bases to trimming and J lost 1 base, with 6 bases between them. Germline lookup yields CDR1 MNHEY and CDR2 SVGEGT. CDR3 amino acids: CASSRGNTEAFF. The CDR3 DNA sequence: TGTGCCAGCAGCAGGGGGAACACTGAAGCTTTCTTT.

CDR3 sequence: CASSPSRQGIPPLHF. In DNA, the CDR3 is TGTGCCAGCAGCCCTTCGAGACAGGGGATACCACCCCTCCACTTT. V gene TRBV7-2 combines with J gene TRBJ1-6, with TRBD1 matching 8 bases. The V and J ends lost 5 bases and 11 bases, in that order; junction bases with no gene match: 11. Germline V gene sequence: CDR1 SGHTA, CDR2 FQGNSA. There are 15 residues in the CDR3.